This T cell receptor beta chain was retrieved from a study of blood T cell repertoires in COVID-19. Germline values: CDR1 MNHNY, CDR2 SVGAGI (reference sequence). CDR3 length: 13 residues. The V and J ends lost 6 bases and 7 bases, in that order; junction bases with no gene match: 6. Sequencing used immunoSEQ multiplex PCR; TCRdb keeps in-frame clones, though not all of them. Among around 450,000 clones listed, 75% to 90% were seen once. The origin of this receptor is a young woman with acute or convalescent COVID-19. The rearrangement links TRBV6-6 to TRBJ1-1; 9 nucleotides line up with TRBD1. Sequencing used peripheral blood. CDR3 sequence reads: CASSHNRGHEAFF. In DNA, the CDR3 is TGTGCCAGCAGCCATAACAGGGGGCATGAAGCTTTCTTT.